This T cell receptor (beta chain) was sequenced during a study of spatial heterogeneity in lung cancer. Study observations and caveats: The appearance of ubiquitous expanded tumor TCRs in blood was greater at resection than follow-up.

TCRdb reanalysed the 5' RACE reads using MiXCR and keeps one entry per CDR3 protein. The sample carries about 44,000 distinct CDR3 sequences, roughly an eighth recorded once. Time point denoted: sample taken at primary tumor resection. Whole RNA from tumor, nontumor lung or frozen PBMC was sequenced unsorted. A total of fewer than 80 untreated early-stage non-small cell lung cancer patients served as donors. This clonotype was detected only a few times. The antigen is unknown. Germline CDR1 MNHEY, CDR2 SVGEGT. Trimming removed 0 bases from V and 3 bases from J; junction bases left unmatched: 2. The CDR3 sequence is 17 residues long.

This clonotype originated in a male donor with early-stage non-small cell lung cancer. The specimen was PBMCs, collected at surgery. The chain couples TRBV6-2 or TRBV6-3 to TRBJ2-1, with 13 bases aligning to TRBD2. The CDR3 spells CASSYSRLAGGYNEQFF. The DNA for the CDR3 is TGTGCCAGCAGTTACTCAAGACTAGCGGGAGGCTACAATGAGCAGTTCTTC.